A selection of T cell receptor beta chains follows, all from one sample in a study of blood T cells in healthy people across ages. TCRdb recomputed calls from the 5' RACE reads with MiXCR, one row per CDR3 protein. Among around 900,000 distinct CDR3 sequences listed, more than 25% were seen once. Sequencing used blood. The receptors stem from a woman older than 75 in good health. CDR3s leave out the opening cysteine and the closing phenylalanine or tryptophan. Fields, in order: V gene, CDR3 length, clone size, J gene, CDR3 protein. Clone size appears in some rows only: once, few, many, or a class for an expanded clone.

>TRBV29-1|12|.|TRBJ1-1
SVNGLGQGAEAF
>TRBV27|11|many|TRBJ1-2
ASSRDSEHGYT
>TRBV4-3|12|.|TRBJ2-5
ASSQGRLAETQY
>TRBV6-2/TRBV6-3|11|few|TRBJ2-2
APRDPNTGELF
>TRBV5-1|10|.|TRBJ2-3
ASSLLGGAQY
>TRBV20-1|9|.|TRBJ1-5
SAKDRGPQH
>TRBV9|9|many|TRBJ2-1
ASSAAGEQF
>TRBV20-1|12|.|TRBJ1-5
SALKGQVDQPQH
>TRBV10-3|10|.|TRBJ1-5
AISEGSEPQH
>TRBV19|14|few|TRBJ1-4
ASSIGRQAVDEKLF
>TRBV12-3/TRBV12-4|12|many|TRBJ2-5
ASSLRTGGETQY
>TRBV29-1|11|many|TRBJ2-5
SAGRGYQETQY
>TRBV20-1|14|.|TRBJ1-5
SAGRIGQSGNQPQH
>TRBV4-3|13|many|TRBJ1-2
ASSQESGAGYGYT
>TRBV7-9|12|few|TRBJ1-2
ASSHTGVRGGYT
>TRBV5-6|11|.|TRBJ1-2
ASSLGEIHGYT
>TRBV30|10|many|TRBJ1-2
AWSPLAGGYT
>TRBV5-8|12|few|TRBJ1-5
ASSAGRFNQPQH
>TRBV12-3/TRBV12-4|10|.|TRBJ2-1
ASTETASELF
>TRBV29-1|14|many|TRBJ2-5
SVGDSAGGLQETQY
>TRBV27|14|.|TRBJ2-2
ASSLAGQRPTGELF
>TRBV20-1|12|.|TRBJ2-5
SAVRDRVEETQY
>TRBV28|10|.|TRBJ1-1
ASSAMDTEAF
>TRBV2|11|many|TRBJ1-4
ASRRDRDEKLF
>TRBV4-1|12|few|TRBJ2-5
ASSQGRGGETQY
>TRBV6-1|15|.|TRBJ2-2
ASRGLAGAKNTGELF
>TRBV28|10|.|TRBJ1-2
ASTTGGGGYT
>TRBV12-3/TRBV12-4|13|once|TRBJ1-1
ANSIPGQGGTEAF
>TRBV7-2|12|many|TRBJ2-5
ASSSRLVVGTQY
>TRBV20-1|18|.|TRBJ2-5
SARDLETGGLAGPQETQY
>TRBV7-2|12|few|TRBJ1-3
ASSLALRGNTIY
>TRBV12-3/TRBV12-4|12|.|TRBJ1-4
ASSRTRRGKKLF
>TRBV4-1|16|many|TRBJ1-1
ASSLNSWQRRMNTEAF
>TRBV20-1|11|.|TRBJ1-2
SASAGKDYGYT
>TRBV12-3/TRBV12-4|9|few|TRBJ2-2
ASRDPSGLF
>TRBV11-2|13|.|TRBJ2-5
ASSLLTIFSHEQY